What follows are 26 T cell receptor beta chains derived from one specimen sequenced in a study of radiotherapy plus CTLA-4 blockade in lung cancer. The table came from immunoSEQ multiplex PCR; TCRdb's copy has only in-frame clones and leaves some out. The data contain roughly 30,000 clones, about 81% of them singletons. Source: peripheral blood, taken from a patient treated with radiotherapy plus ipilimumab. The receptors shown here come from a human donor with non-small cell lung cancer that progressed on radiotherapy plus ipilimumab.

The chain recombines TRBV4-1 with TRBJ2-3; 11 nucleotides match TRBD2. V gave up 3 bases and J gave up 2 bases; unmatched junction bases: 7. The V gene's germline CDR1 is MGHRA and CDR2 YSYEKL. The CDR3 is made up of 17 amino acids. The CDR3 sequence is CASSHEVAGGVTDTQYF. In DNA, the CDR3 is TGCGCCAGCAGCCACGAGGTAGCGGGGGGGGTCACAGATACGCAGTATTTT.

The chain employs TRBV10-2 and TRBJ1-5, with D unclear. The germline V gene has CDR1 WSHSY and CDR2 SAAADI. Trimming took 3 bases from V and 0 from J, leaving 12 bases between them. CDR3 length: 16 residues. The CDR3 protein is CASSDRAGFSNQPQHF. The CDR3 nucleotides read TGCGCCAGCAGTGATCGTGCAGGTTTTAGCAATCAGCCCCAGCATTTT.

This chain uses TRBV9 with TRBJ2-1; a possible D gene is TRBD2 (6 bases). V lost 0 bases to trimming and J lost 4 bases, with 20 bases between them. CDR3 size: 18 residues. The germline V gene encodes CDR1 SGDLS and CDR2 YYNGEE. The CDR3 region is CASSVATGPAGLYNEQFF. Here the CDR3 DNA reads TGTGCCAGCAGCGTAGCTACCGGCCCGGCGGGGCTTTACAATGAGCAGTTCTTC.

The gene calls are TRBV7-2 and TRBJ2-5, with TRBD1 identical over 8 bases. The CDR3 is 15 amino acids. V lost 4 bases to trimming and J lost 2 bases; unmatched junction nucleotides: 6. CDR1 is SGHTA, CDR2 FQGNSA, per germline. Here the CDR3 DNA reads TGTGCCAGCAGCTCGAGACAGGGGTGGCAAGAGACCCAGTACTTC. Its translation: CASSSRQGWQETQYF.

This sequence joins TRBV7-6 and TRBJ2-1; 8 bases match TRBD2. Germline V gene lookup returns CDR1 SGHVS and CDR2 FNYEAQ. CDR3 length: 16 amino acids. Trimming cost V 8 bases and J 4 bases; bases outside gene matches: 13. In DNA, the CDR3 is TGTGCCAGCCAGCCCCAAGCGGGGGTTATATACAATGAGCAGTTCTTC. It encodes CASQPQAGVIYNEQFF.

This clone is labeled as large. The chain combines TRBV4-3 with TRBJ1-4; TRBD1 might be the D (5 bases). The germline V and J ends were trimmed by 4 bases and 3 bases, with 9 bases remaining between them. The CDR3 is made up of 14 amino acids. CDR1 is LGHNA and CDR2 is YSLEER in the germline V gene. In DNA form, the CDR3 reads TGCGCCAGCAGCCCGACAGAATCTAATGAAAAACTGTTTTTT. It encodes CASSPTESNEKLFF.

The CDR3 coding sequence is TGTGCCAGCAGAACATCTAGCGGGGGATTTGGAACCTACGAGCAGTACTTC. Protein sequence: CASRTSSGGFGTYEQYF. The rearrangement links TRBV28 to TRBJ2-7; TRBD2 aligns across 10 bases. Germline lookup yields CDR1 MDHEN and CDR2 SYDVKM. The CDR3 consists of 17 residues. The V segment lost 6 bases and the J segment 2 bases; nucleotides outside the gene matches: 13.

This clone has a handful of counts. The chain links TRBV6-5 to TRBJ1-2, with D perhaps matching TRBD1 (6 bases). CDR1 is MNHEY and CDR2 is SVGAGI in the germline V gene. CDR3 length: 14 residues. V lost 6 bases to trimming and J lost 6 bases, with 17 bases between them. In DNA form, the CDR3 reads TGTGCCAGCAGGGACAACACAGGGTTGGATGGCTACACCTTC. Amino acid sequence: CASRDNTGLDGYTF.

In DNA form, the CDR3 reads TGTGCCAGCAGTGTGGGAGGACAGGGTAACTATGGCTACACCTTC. This encodes CASSVGGQGNYGYTF. This chain joins TRBV2 and TRBJ1-2; TRBD1 agrees at 8 bases. CDR1 and CDR2 (germline): SNHLY, FYNNEI. Trimming removed 4 bases from V and 1 base from J; junction bases left unmatched: 5. The CDR3 is made up of 15 amino acids.

This clone was seen a single time. This chain uses TRBV2 with TRBJ1-2; 10 bases map to TRBD1. The germline CDR1 and CDR2 sequences are SNHLY and FYNNEI. This CDR3 has 14 amino acids. The V and J ends lost 6 bases and 5 bases, in that order; junction bases with no gene match: 6. CDR3 DNA sequence: TGTGCCAGCAGAGCCGGGACAGGGGAATATGGCTACACCTTC. Translation gives CASRAGTGEYGYTF.

The chain carries TRBV5-1 and TRBJ1-6, with 7 bases aligning to TRBD1. CDR1 and CDR2 (germline): SGHRS, YFSETQ. The CDR3 consists of 14 residues. V shed 4 bases and J 9 bases; nucleotides not matched to a gene: 7. This chain's CDR3 is CASSERQGSSPLHF. The CDR3 region has the DNA TGCGCCAGCAGCGAGAGACAGGGTAGTTCACCCCTCCACTTT.

This chain uses TRBV7-3 with TRBJ2-5, with 9 bases lining up with TRBD1. CDR1 and CDR2 from the germline V gene are SGHTA and FQGTGA. Unmatched junction bases numbered 9, after V lost 5 bases and J lost 5 bases. This CDR3 is 15 amino acids long. Here the CDR3 reads CASSHNRGQRETQYF. CDR3 DNA: TGTGCCAGCAGCCACAACAGGGGGCAACGTGAGACCCAGTACTTC.

The chain is built from TRBV19 and TRBJ1-2; 7 bases are shared with TRBD1. V was pared by 3 bases and J by 5 bases, with 9 bases of the junction left unmatched. Germline CDR1 reads LNHDA; CDR2 reads SQIVND (reference sequence). This CDR3 is 15 amino acids long. CDR3 DNA sequence: TGTGCCAGTAGTATGACCTACAGGGGTGGGTATGGCTACACCTTC. It encodes CASSMTYRGGYGYTF.

A few counts support this clone. The J gene is TRBJ1-5, the V gene TRBV5-1; no definite D call. The V and J ends lost 4 bases and 6 bases respectively, with 14 bases between them. Germline loops: CDR1 SGHRS, CDR2 YFSETQ. This CDR3 spans 14 amino acids. The CDR3 sequence: CASSLSGLGQPQHF. CDR3 coding DNA: TGCGCCAGCAGCCTCTCGGGTCTCGGTCAGCCCCAGCATTTT.

J is TRBJ2-5 and V is TRBV19; 10 bases are a match to TRBD2. Germline loops: CDR1 LNHDA, CDR2 SQIVND (reference sequence). This CDR3 is built from 15 residues. V was clipped by 3 bases and J by 2 bases; unmatched bases: 3. In nucleotides, the CDR3 is TGTGCCAGTAGTATGATACTAGCGGGGCAAGAGACCCAGTACTTC. Its protein product is CASSMILAGQETQYF.

CDR3 DNA: TGTGCCAGCAGCCACGGACAGGGTTCCTACGAGCAGTACTTC. This codes for CASSHGQGSYEQYF. The chain recombines TRBV11-2 with TRBJ2-7; 8 bases map to TRBD1. The CDR3 is 14 amino acids. In germline, CDR1 is SGHAT, CDR2 FQNNGV. The V segment lost 5 bases and the J segment 1 base; nucleotides outside the gene matches: 4.

This clone was seen more than once but under ten times. The chain carries TRBV2 and TRBJ1-1; the D gene is possibly TRBD1 (5 bases). V was clipped by 6 bases and J by 4 bases, with 15 bases between them. CDR1 is SNHLY, CDR2 FYNNEI, per germline. This CDR3 comprises 14 residues. CDR3 sequence reads: CASSLGEVGTEAFF. The CDR3 DNA is TGTGCCAGCAGCTTAGGGGAAGTGGGCACTGAAGCTTTCTTT.

The J gene is TRBJ2-7, the V gene TRBV5-4; 9 positions match TRBD1. The junction had 8 bases not matched to a gene; V was cut back by 0 bases and J by 7 bases. From germline, CDR1 is SGHNT and CDR2 YYREEE (reference sequence). CDR3 size: 15 residues. Written as DNA, the CDR3 is TGTGCCAGCAGCTTGGGGGACAGGGAGTCGGGGGAGCAGTACTTC. It codes for CASSLGDRESGEQYF.

The chain has TRBV11-2 and TRBJ2-7; TRBD1 aligns across 12 bases. This CDR3 is built from 14 residues. The V gene end was trimmed by 3 bases and the J gene end by 4 bases; junction bases not matched to a gene: 1. Germline values: CDR1 SGHAT, CDR2 FQNNGV. The CDR3, as DNA: TGTGCCAGCAGCTTGGGACAGGGGGCTTACGAGCAGTACTTC. Translating it yields CASSLGQGAYEQYF.

V usage is TRBV9 and J usage is TRBJ1-2; tentatively, D is TRBD1 (5 bases). Trimming shortened V by 3 bases and J by 4 bases, and 16 bases separated the two germline ends. Germline V CDR1 and CDR2: SGDLS, YYNGEE. This CDR3 has 15 residues. CDR3 amino acids: CASSAQEGQGYGYTF. CDR3 coding DNA: TGTGCCAGCAGCGCCCAGGAGGGGCAGGGCTATGGCTACACCTTC. Based on the CDR3 plus reference TRBV9 and TRBJ1-2, the full variable domain is DSGVTQTPKHLITATGQRVTLRCSPRSGDLSVYWYQQSLDQGLQFLIQYYNGEERAKGNILERFSAQQFPDLHSELNLSSLELGDSALYFCASSAQEGQGYGYTFGSGTRLTVV.

The chain couples TRBV5-3 to TRBJ1-2; D is ambiguous. TRBV5-3 is known as an ORF, though its function is uncertain. Trimming took 1 base from V and 6 from J, leaving 13 bases between them. This CDR3 contains 14 residues. This CDR3 reads CARSLPGYRDGYTF. In DNA, the CDR3 is TGTGCCAGAAGCTTGCCAGGTTATCGCGATGGCTACACCTTC.

The J gene is TRBJ1-1, the V gene TRBV18, with 9 bases that match TRBD1. This CDR3 has 14 amino acids. With V trimmed by 5 bases and J by 4 bases, 5 bases remained unmatched. The germline V gene has CDR1 KGHSH and CDR2 LQKENI. CDR3 sequence reads: CASSADRGGTEAFF. In DNA, the CDR3 is TGTGCCAGCTCAGCGGACAGGGGCGGCACTGAAGCTTTCTTT. The variable domain in full, with the rest retrieved from reference TRBV18 and TRBJ1-1, is NAGVMQNPRHLVRRRGQEARLRCSPMKGHSHVYWYRQLPEEGLKFMVYLQKENIIDESGMPKERFSAEFPKEGPSILRIQQVVRGDSAAYFCASSADRGGTEAFFGQGTRLTVV.

CDR3 in amino acids: CASSGPGVGGYTF. Here the CDR3 DNA reads TGTGCCAGCAGCGGACCCGGGGTCGGTGGCTACACCTTC. The gene calls are TRBV7-9 and TRBJ1-2; D call uncertain. The CDR3 loop spans 13 amino acids. Germline CDR1 and CDR2: SEHNR and FQNEAQ (reference sequence). V shed 5 bases and J shed 7 bases, with 14 bases lying between them.

With respect to this clone: Other nucleotide sequences from this sample produce the same CDR3. The chain has TRBV7-6 and TRBJ2-2, with 10 nucleotides matching TRBD1. Germline loops: CDR1 SGHVS, CDR2 FNYEAQ. Unmatched junction bases numbered 4, after V lost 0 bases and J lost 6 bases. CDR3 length equals 16 residues. The CDR3 loop reads CASSLAAGQGSGELFF. CDR3 DNA: TGTGCCAGCAGCTTAGCAGCGGGACAGGGGTCCGGGGAGCTGTTTTTT.

For the CDR3, the DNA is TGTGCCAGCTCACCACGTCGGTTCGATGAAAAACTGTTTTTT. Its protein product is CASSPRRFDEKLFF. This sequence joins TRBV18 and TRBJ1-4; D unresolved. The CDR3 extends over 14 amino acids. V was cut by 1 base and J by 6 bases, with 9 bases left in between. Germline V gene lookup returns CDR1 KGHSH and CDR2 LQKENI.

V is TRBV7-3 and J is TRBJ1-1; TRBD1 might be the D (6 bases). The CDR3 is 13 residues long. Germline values: CDR1 SGHTA, CDR2 FQGTGA. V was pared by 6 bases and J by 5 bases, with 13 bases between. The CDR3 reads CASSRRGLTEAFF. DNA for the CDR3: TGTGCCAGCAGTCGGCGGGGGCTAACTGAAGCTTTCTTT.